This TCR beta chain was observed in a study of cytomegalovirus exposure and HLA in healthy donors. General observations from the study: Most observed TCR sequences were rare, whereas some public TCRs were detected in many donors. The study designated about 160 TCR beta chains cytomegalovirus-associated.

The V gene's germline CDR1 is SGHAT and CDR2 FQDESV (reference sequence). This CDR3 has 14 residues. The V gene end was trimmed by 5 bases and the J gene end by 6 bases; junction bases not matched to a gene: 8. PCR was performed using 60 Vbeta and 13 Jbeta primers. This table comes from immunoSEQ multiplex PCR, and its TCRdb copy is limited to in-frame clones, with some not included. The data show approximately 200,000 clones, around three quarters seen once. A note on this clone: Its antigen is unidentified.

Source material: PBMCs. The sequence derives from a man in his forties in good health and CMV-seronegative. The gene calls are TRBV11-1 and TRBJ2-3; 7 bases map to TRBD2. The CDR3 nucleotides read TGTGCCAGCAGCCTAACGGGGGGAAGGGATACGCAGTATTTT. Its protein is CASSLTGGRDTQYF. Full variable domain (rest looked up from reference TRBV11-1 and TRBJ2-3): EAEVAQSPRYKITEKSQAVAFWCDPISGHATLYWYRQILGQGPELLVQFQDESVVDDSQLPKDRFSAERLKGVDSTLKIQPAELGDSAMYLCASSLTGGRDTQYFGPGTRLTVL.